The present TCR beta chain was sequenced within a study of identifying expanded T cells in peripheral blood. Per germline, CDR1 MNHNS and CDR2 SASEGT. Trimming shortened V by 7 bases and J by 6 bases, and 15 bases separated the two germline ends. The CDR3 runs 13 residues. The assay was immunoSEQ multiplex PCR, and TCRdb's table has in-frame clones only and misses some. Among fewer than 80,000 clones listed, over 80% were seen once. V usage is TRBV6-1 and J usage is TRBJ1-1; TRBD1 is a possible D gene (6 bases). The sequence derives from a person aged 18-70 years in good health. Sequences were obtained from blood. CDR3 sequence (DNA): TGTGCCAGCACCAGAACAGGGAGTGCTGAAGCTTTCTTT. It specifies CASTRTGSAEAFF.